This T cell receptor beta chain was observed in a study of shared T cell receptors in the human thymus. The CDR3 extends over 17 amino acids. The ends were cut back, 3 bases at V and 7 bases at J, with 22 bases in the middle. Germline V gene data show CDR1 as LGHNT and CDR2 as FRNRAP. Profiled with immunoSEQ multiplex PCR; TCRdb holds only in-frame clones, not every one. This table holds more than 550,000 clones, roughly 85% found once. The same data also contributed to another study, on human thymus T cells. That work contributes: All donors were healthy Finnish infants who were undergoing corrective surgery to treat congenital heart defects. It was from resections taken during corrective heart surgery that the thymus tissue came. What appeared biased in thymic and blood repertoires was the usage of V and J genes.

The sample taken for sequencing was thymocytes. This chain joins TRBV12-5 and TRBJ2-1, with D perhaps TRBD1 (7 bases). This clonotype was obtained from a girl under three years old with a congenital heart defect. The CDR3 coding sequence is TGTGCTAGTGGTTTCCCCAACCAGGGGGGTCGAAAAAATGAGCAGTTCTTC. This translates into CASGFPNQGGRKNEQFF.